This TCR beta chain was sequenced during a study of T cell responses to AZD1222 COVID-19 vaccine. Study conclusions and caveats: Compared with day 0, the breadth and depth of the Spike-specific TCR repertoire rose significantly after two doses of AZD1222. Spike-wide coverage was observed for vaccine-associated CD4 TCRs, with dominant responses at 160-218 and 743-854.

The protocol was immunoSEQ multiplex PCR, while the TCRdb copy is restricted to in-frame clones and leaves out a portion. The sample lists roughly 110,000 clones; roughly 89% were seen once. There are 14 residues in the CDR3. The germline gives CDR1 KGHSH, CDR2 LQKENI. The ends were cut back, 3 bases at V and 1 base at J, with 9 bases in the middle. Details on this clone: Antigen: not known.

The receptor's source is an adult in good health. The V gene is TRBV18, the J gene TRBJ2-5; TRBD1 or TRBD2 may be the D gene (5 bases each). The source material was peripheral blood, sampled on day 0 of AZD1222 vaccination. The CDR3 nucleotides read TGTGCCAGCTCACCTAAAGGGACCCAAGAGACCCAGTACTTC. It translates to CASSPKGTQETQYF. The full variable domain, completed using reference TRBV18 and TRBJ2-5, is NAGVMQNPRHLVRRRGQEARLRCSPMKGHSHVYWYRQLPEEGLKFMVYLQKENIIDESGMPKERFSAEFPKEGPSILRIQQVVRGDSAAYFCASSPKGTQETQYFGPGTRLLVL.